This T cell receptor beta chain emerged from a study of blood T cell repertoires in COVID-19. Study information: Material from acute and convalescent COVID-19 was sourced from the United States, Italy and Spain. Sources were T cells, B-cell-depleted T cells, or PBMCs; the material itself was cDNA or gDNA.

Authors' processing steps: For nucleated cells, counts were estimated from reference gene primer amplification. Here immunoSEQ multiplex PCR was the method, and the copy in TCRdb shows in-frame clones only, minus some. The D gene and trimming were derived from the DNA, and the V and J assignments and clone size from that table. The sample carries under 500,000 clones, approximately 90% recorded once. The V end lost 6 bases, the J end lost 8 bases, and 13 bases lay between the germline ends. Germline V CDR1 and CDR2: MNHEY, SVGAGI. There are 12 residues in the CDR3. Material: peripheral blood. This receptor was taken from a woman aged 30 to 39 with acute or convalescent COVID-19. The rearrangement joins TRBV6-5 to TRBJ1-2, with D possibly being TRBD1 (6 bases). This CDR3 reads CASSDRRYGYTF. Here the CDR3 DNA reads TGTGCCAGCAGCGACAGGAGGTACGGCTACACCTTC.